This T cell receptor beta chain comes out of a study of CD8 T cells in ankylosing spondylitis. The table lists this clonotype with many counts. TCRdb reanalysed the 5' RACE reads using MiXCR and keeps one entry per CDR3 protein. The sample has about 88,000 distinct CDR3 sequences; approximately 30% are singletons. This CDR3 region has 15 residues. Germline CDR1 is SGDLS and CDR2 is YYNGEE. The V end lost 0 bases, the J end lost 3 bases, and 9 bases lay between the germline ends. This sequence joins TRBV9 and TRBJ2-2, with D unclear. This receptor was taken from a male donor with ankylosing spondylitis or in good health (not recorded which). Material for sequencing was blood, either unsorted or a sorted T cell fraction (not recorded which). The CDR3 DNA is TGTGCCAGCAGCGTAGGCAAAACACACACCGGGGAGCTGTTTTTT. Translated: CASSVGKTHTGELFF. The full variable domain, completed using reference TRBV9 and TRBJ2-2, is DSGVTQTPKHLITATGQRVTLRCSPRSGDLSVYWYQQSLDQGLQFLIQYYNGEERAKGNILERFSAQQFPDLHSELNLSSLELGDSALYFCASSVGKTHTGELFFGEGSRLTVL.